This TCR beta chain was identified during a study of T cell repertoires in cytomegalovirus infection (dated by TCRdb to between 2018 and 2021). Study-wide context: Donor HLA type was relevant to the analysis, because carriage of CMV infection together with the matching HLA type was indicated by public TCR beta signatures.

Broader findings and caveats from the paper: In both this cohort and an independent roughly 400-donor cohort, the cumulative frequency of public TCR beta family members distinguished carriers of CMV infection plus the relevant HLA type. In the ex vivo response, HLA-C-restricted CMV-specific TCR beta clonotypes were dominant, and in two of eight donors the single most frequent clonotype came from this HLA-C-restricted group.

A word on this clonotype: What antigen it recognizes has not been identified. No per-base quality is available; no much larger clone lies one base away.

Sequencing used an Illumina HiSeq 1500. Through fastp at Q25 and MiXCR, TCRdb rebuilt clones from the public reads, retaining in-frame beta chains. When rows share a CDR3 protein, they turn into one entry using the most common DNA and genes. This sample is represented by fewer than 700,000 distinct CDR3 sequences; approximately 24% of them were singletons. The ten largest account for 6.5% to 10% of the sample. The sequenced sample consisted of CD8+ T cells from PBMCs. This TCR was recovered from a human donor in good health (CMV status not recorded). Some clones in this sample may be carry-over from other donors' samples.

The CDR3 amino acid sequence is: CASSFAPGQGAVSYNEQFF. The base sequence is TGTGCCAGCAGTTTCGCTCCGGGACAGGGGGCGGTTTCCTACAATGAGCAGTTCTTC. The chain uses TRBV28 and TRBJ2-1, with TRBD1 matching 12 junction bases. Counted from cysteine to phenylalanine, this CDR3 has 19 amino acids. Just the 57-base CDR3 DNA is kept, in frame starting at base 1. Based on the germline V gene, the CDR1 and CDR2 sequences are MDHEN and SYDVKM. V trim: 3 bases; J trim: 1 base; unmatched bases: 10.